These 14 T cell receptor beta chains share one sample of origin, sequenced in a study of early T cells in non-severe SARS-CoV-2 infection. TCRdb itself ran the 5' RACE reads through MiXCR, one entry per CDR3 protein. Of around 50,000 distinct CDR3 sequences in the sample, over 7.5% were seen once. Sample: whole blood. The receptors were sampled from an adult who was a healthcare worker with PCR-confirmed SARS-CoV-2 infection or an uninfected control (not recorded which).

In its sample, this clonotype was seen a few times. CDR3 DNA sequence: TGTGCCAGCAGCGTAGGAGAAGGACTACTATTCTTC. This encodes CASSVGEGLLFF. V usage is TRBV9 and J usage is TRBJ2-1, with D perhaps TRBD2 (6 bases). Trimming pared 0 bases from V and 16 bases from J, leaving 14 bases between. Germline V lookup: CDR1 SGDLS, CDR2 YYNGEE. CDR3 length equals 12 residues.

This clonotype occurred a few times. The chain recombines TRBV2 with TRBJ2-7; 9 nucleotides align to TRBD1. CDR1 SNHLY and CDR2 FYNNEI come from the germline V gene. The J segment lost 2 bases and the V segment lost 3 bases, leaving 5 bases of the junction unmatched. CDR3 size: 15 residues. DNA for the CDR3: TGTGCCAGCAGTGACTTGGGGGACAGGGCCTACGAGCAGTACTTC. It specifies CASSDLGDRAYEQYF.

The V and J genes are TRBV7-9 and TRBJ1-4; perhaps TRBD1 as D (6 bases). Germline CDR1 reads SEHNR; CDR2 reads FQNEAQ (reference sequence). Trimming left V 5 bases short and J 3 bases short, with 10 bases between. The CDR3 spans 14 residues. The CDR3 coding sequence is TGTGCCAGCAGCCCCTCAGGGGCTAATGAAAAACTGTTTTTT. This translates into CASSPSGANEKLFF.

V and J are TRBV9 and TRBJ1-1; tentatively, D is TRBD1 (5 bases). V was shortened by 7 bases and J by 1 base, with 14 bases between the two germline ends. There are 14 residues in the CDR3. Germline CDR1 SGDLS, CDR2 YYNGEE. CDR3 in amino acids: CASRRGDKNTEAFF. CDR3 in DNA: TGTGCCAGCCGGAGGGGCGATAAGAACACTGAAGCTTTCTTT.

This clonotype was observed many times. V and J are TRBV14 and TRBJ2-2; D unresolved. Trimming stripped 0 bases from V and 0 bases from J, with 8 bases between. CDR1 SGHDN and CDR2 FVKESK come from the germline V gene. This CDR3 has 16 amino acids. CDR3 protein: CASSQERPSNTGELFF. CDR3 coding DNA: TGTGCCAGCAGCCAAGAGAGGCCCTCGAACACCGGGGAGCTGTTTTTT. The variable domain in full, completed from reference TRBV14 and TRBJ2-2, reads EAGVTQFPSHSVIEKGQTVTLRCDPISGHDNLYWYRRVMGKEIKFLLHFVKESKQDESGMPNNRFLAERTGGTYSTLKVQPAELEDSGVYFCASSQERPSNTGELFFGEGSRLTVL.

The V call is TRBV27, the J call TRBJ2-7; D call uncertain. CDR3 length equals 12 residues. Trimming stripped 4 bases from V and 7 bases from J, with 11 bases between. Looked up from germline, CDR1 is MNHEY and CDR2 is SMNVEV (reference sequence). The CDR3 region is CASSSLGQEQYF. The CDR3 nucleotides are TGTGCCAGCAGTTCCCTTGGTCAGGAGCAGTACTTC.

The V call is TRBV29-1, the J call TRBJ2-7; 11 bases are shared with TRBD2. Germline values: CDR1 SQVTM, CDR2 ANQGSEA. Trimming removed 3 bases from V and 2 bases from J; junction bases left unmatched: 9. The CDR3 sequence is 16 residues long. The CDR3 is CSVEGPGLAEPYEQYF. In DNA form, the CDR3 reads TGCAGCGTTGAGGGACCGGGACTAGCGGAGCCCTACGAGCAGTACTTC.

The chain couples TRBV20-1 to TRBJ2-5; TRBD1 or TRBD2 may be the D gene (5 bases each). CDR3 length: 15 amino acids. The V gene lost 2 bases and the J gene lost 0 bases, with 13 bases spanning the gap. Germline lookup yields CDR1 DFQATT and CDR2 SNEGSKA (reference sequence). The CDR3 reads CSARRDLLYQETQYF. CDR3 sequence (DNA): TGCAGTGCTAGACGGGACCTCCTGTACCAAGAGACCCAGTACTTC.

This clonotype was counted ten times or more. The J gene is TRBJ2-1, the V gene TRBV7-2; TRBD2 aligns across 9 bases. V shed 1 base, J shed 7 bases, and the junction held 11 bases outside the gene matches. This CDR3 is 17 amino acids long. The germline V gene has CDR1 SGHTA and CDR2 FQGNSA. CDR3 amino acids: CASSLGPPSGGQNEQFF. In DNA, the CDR3 is TGTGCCAGCAGCTTAGGGCCCCCCAGCGGGGGGCAGAATGAGCAGTTCTTC.

The CDR3 DNA follows: TGTGCCAGCCGGACTAGCGGGAGGGCCGACCAAGAGACCCAGTACTTC. It specifies CASRTSGRADQETQYF. The chain links TRBV6-6 to TRBJ2-5; TRBD2 matches 15 bases. This CDR3 comprises 16 residues. Germline V gives CDR1 MNHNY, CDR2 SVGAGI (reference sequence). J lost 0 bases, V lost 8 bases, and 4 bases had no gene match.

In its sample, this clonotype was seen a few times. V usage is TRBV2 and J usage is TRBJ2-1; 8 nucleotides line up with TRBD2. Trimming cost V 2 bases and J 8 bases; bases outside gene matches: 8. The CDR3 extends over 15 amino acids. Germline V CDR1 and CDR2: SNHLY, FYNNEI. CDR3 sequence reads: CASSETGGRFDEQFF. CDR3 in DNA: TGTGCCAGCAGTGAAACGGGCGGGAGGTTCGATGAGCAGTTCTTC.

This clonotype was recorded a few times. J is TRBJ2-7 and V is TRBV7-9; 12 nucleotides line up with TRBD2. The CDR3 has 18 amino acids. Losses at the gene ends were 5 bases for V and 0 bases for J; bases not matched to a gene: 11. Germline V gene data show CDR1 as SEHNR and CDR2 as FQNEAQ (reference sequence). CDR3 bases: TGTGCCAGCAGCCCGCAACGGACTAGCGGGAAGAGCTCCTACGAGCAGTACTTC. Protein: CASSPQRTSGKSSYEQYF.

The V and J genes are TRBV3-1 and TRBJ2-5; 14 bases are shared with TRBD2. Unmatched junction bases numbered 7, after V lost 6 bases and J lost 4 bases. Germline V CDR1 and CDR2: LGHDT, YNNKEL (reference sequence). The CDR3 is 16 amino acids. The CDR3 nucleotides are TGTGCCAGCAGTCTCCGGGGACTAGCGGGAGCAGAGACCCAGTACTTC. Its protein product is CASSLRGLAGAETQYF.

A word on this clonotype: It may be a read error: a sequence one base away is much more abundant. CDR3 residues: CASSYSYEQHF. The CDR3 nucleotides are TGTGCCAGCAGCTACTCCTACGAGCAGCACTTC. The rearrangement joins TRBV7-2 to TRBJ2-7; no clear D. The CDR3 runs to 11 residues. Germline CDR1 and CDR2: SGHTA and FQGNSA.